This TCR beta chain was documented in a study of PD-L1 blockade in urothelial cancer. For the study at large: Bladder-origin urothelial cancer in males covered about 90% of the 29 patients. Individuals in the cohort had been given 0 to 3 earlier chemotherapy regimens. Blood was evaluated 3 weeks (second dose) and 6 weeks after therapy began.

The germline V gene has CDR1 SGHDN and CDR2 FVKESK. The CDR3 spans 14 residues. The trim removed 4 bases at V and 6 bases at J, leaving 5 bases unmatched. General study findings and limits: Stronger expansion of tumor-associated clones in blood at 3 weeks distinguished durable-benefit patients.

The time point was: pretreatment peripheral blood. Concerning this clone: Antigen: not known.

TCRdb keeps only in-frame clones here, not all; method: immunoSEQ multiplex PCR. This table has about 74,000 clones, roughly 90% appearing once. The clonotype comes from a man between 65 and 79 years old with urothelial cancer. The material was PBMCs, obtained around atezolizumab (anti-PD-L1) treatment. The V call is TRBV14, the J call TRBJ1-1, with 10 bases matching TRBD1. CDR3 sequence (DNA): TGTGCCAGCAGCCCCCGGACAGGGGGAGCTGAAGCTTTCTTT. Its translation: CASSPRTGGAEAFF.